The 17 T cell receptor beta chains presented below share a single source sample, sequenced in a study of CD8+ T cells in alopecia areata. Sequencing relied on a cDNA template that was reverse transcribed from extracted RNA. Sequenced by immunoSEQ multiplex PCR; TCRdb stores in-frame clones only, minus some. The table lists approximately 100,000 clones, 55% of them singletons. Material: CD4+ T cells sorted from blood. Receptors were obtained from a human donor in good health.

As DNA, the CDR3 is TGCGCCAGCAGCTTGGGGACAGGGGTCCGCGGCTACACCTTC. This encodes CASSLGTGVRGYTF. The J gene is TRBJ1-2, the V gene TRBV5-1; 9 bases map to TRBD1. V gave up 0 bases and J gave up 8 bases; unmatched junction bases: 5. From germline, CDR1 is SGHRS and CDR2 YFSETQ. This CDR3 has 14 amino acids.

V gene TRBV5-4 combines with J gene TRBJ1-4; 7 bases are a match to TRBD1. The germline CDR1 and CDR2 sequences are SGHNT and YYREEE (reference sequence). The CDR3 loop spans 17 amino acids. The junction had 7 bases not matched to a gene; V was cut back by 0 bases and J by 2 bases. CDR3 loop: CASSLGRRQGTNEKLFF. The CDR3 region has the DNA TGTGCCAGCAGCTTGGGTCGTCGACAGGGCACTAATGAAAAACTGTTTTTT.

Here the CDR3 reads CSVEEWETQYF. CDR3 in DNA: TGCAGCGTTGAGGAGTGGGAGACCCAGTACTTC. The gene calls are TRBV29-1 and TRBJ2-5; D remains ambiguous. The CDR3 sequence is 11 residues long. The V end lost 3 bases, the J end lost 5 bases, and 7 bases lay between the germline ends. Per the germline V gene, CDR1 is SQVTM and CDR2 is ANQGSEA.

The rearrangement uses TRBV7-2 and TRBJ2-4; D gene uncertain. This CDR3 comprises 14 residues. Trimming pared 0 bases from V and 8 bases from J, leaving 11 bases between. Germline V lookup: CDR1 SGHTA, CDR2 FQGNSA. Here the CDR3 DNA reads TGTGCCAGCAGCTTAGCGGGGTCCATTGACATTCAGTACTTC. It specifies CASSLAGSIDIQYF. Full variable domain (rest looked up from reference TRBV7-2 and TRBJ2-4): GAGVSQSPSNKVTEKGKDVELRCDPISGHTALYWYRQSLGQGLEFLIYFQGNSAPDKSGLPSDRFSAERTGGSVSTLTIQRTQQEDSAVYLCASSLAGSIDIQYFGAGTRLSVL.

This clone was seen a few times. V usage is TRBV11-2 and J usage is TRBJ2-1; D assignment may be TRBD1 or TRBD2 (5 bases each). The V gene's germline CDR1 is SGHAT and CDR2 FQNNGV. Trimming removed 9 bases at V and 0 bases at J, with 12 bases between. The CDR3 contains 14 residues. The DNA for the CDR3 is TGTGCCAGTCAGCCAGGGAGCTCCTACAATGAGCAGTTCTTC. Protein sequence: CASQPGSSYNEQFF.

The chain links TRBV18 to TRBJ2-7; 9 bases are shared with TRBD2. The CDR3 has 16 residues. Trimming removed 2 bases from V and 2 bases from J; junction bases left unmatched: 7. The germline gives CDR1 KGHSH, CDR2 LQKENI. As DNA, the CDR3 is TGTGCCAGCTCACCAGGGTTCGGACTAGCGACCTACGAGCAGTACTTC. Protein sequence: CASSPGFGLATYEQYF.

The V and J genes are TRBV2 and TRBJ1-1; no clear D gene. CDR3 size: 11 residues. Trimming shortened V by 5 bases and J by 0 bases, and 1 base separated the two germline ends. CDR1 is SNHLY and CDR2 is FYNNEI in the germline V gene. In nucleotides, the CDR3 is TGTGCCAGCAGTATGAACACTGAAGCTTTCTTT. It specifies CASSMNTEAFF.

V and J are TRBV29-1 and TRBJ2-4, with 7 bases that match TRBD1. Germline trimming cut 4 bases from V and 2 bases from J; bases unmatched to any gene: 8. The CDR3 loop spans 15 amino acids. Germline CDR1 is SQVTM and CDR2 is ANQGSEA. CDR3 sequence (DNA): TGCAGCGTTGGAGGGGGCTTTGGTACCAAAAACATTCAGTACTTC. It encodes CSVGGGFGTKNIQYF.

The chain joins TRBV25-1 to TRBJ1-3; D not certain. The V end was cut by 2 bases, the J end by 4 bases, with 15 bases between. This CDR3 is 16 amino acids long. Germline lookup yields CDR1 MGHDK and CDR2 SYGVNS. CDR3 in amino acids: CASSEGLNLWGNTIYF. The CDR3 DNA reads TGTGCCAGCAGTGAAGGACTCAACTTGTGGGGAAACACCATATATTTT.

This clone was seen a handful of times. The chain joins TRBV5-1 to TRBJ2-2; D not resolved. This CDR3 region has 15 residues. The V gene lost 4 bases and the J gene lost 3 bases, with 13 bases spanning the gap. Germline assignment: CDR1 SGHRS and CDR2 YFSETQ. CDR3 nucleotides: TGCGCCAGCAGCCTGAAAATTCCCGACACCGGGGAGCTGTTTTTT. As protein: CASSLKIPDTGELFF.

V usage is TRBV25-1 and J usage is TRBJ2-1, with a tentative D call TRBD1 (5 bases). Germline-derived CDR1 and CDR2 are MGHDK and SYGVNS. The CDR3 length is 15 residues. V was clipped by 4 bases and J by 5 bases, with 15 bases between them. The CDR3 spells CASSVISGRDNEQFF. CDR3 nucleotides: TGTGCCAGCAGTGTTATTTCGGGCAGGGACAATGAGCAGTTCTTC.

CDR3 residues: CASSRNPGSSGNTIYF. DNA for the CDR3: TGTGCCAGCAGCCGGAATCCGGGGAGCTCTGGAAACACCATATATTTT. The V and J genes are TRBV5-6 and TRBJ1-3; D not resolved. There are 16 residues in the CDR3. Trimming stripped 4 bases from V and 0 bases from J, with 14 bases between. CDR1 SGHDT and CDR2 YYEEEE come from the germline V gene.

This clone has only a few counts. This chain links TRBV29-1 with TRBJ2-7; 8 bases map to TRBD1. CDR1 and CDR2 (germline): SQVTM, ANQGSEA. V was pared by 4 bases and J by 2 bases, with 7 bases of the junction left unmatched. The CDR3 is 14 amino acids. Here the CDR3 reads CSVARQGSPYEQYF. As DNA, the CDR3 is TGCAGCGTTGCTCGACAGGGGTCCCCCTACGAGCAGTACTTC.

This clone appeared a few times. The rearrangement joins TRBV6-5 to TRBJ1-2; no firm D call. The germline V gene has CDR1 MNHEY and CDR2 SVGAGI. V was shortened by 5 bases and J by 0 bases, with 10 bases between the two germline ends. CDR3 size: 14 residues. The CDR3, as DNA: TGTGCCAGCAGTGTCGCAGGAACTAACTATGGCTACACCTTC. It encodes CASSVAGTNYGYTF.

The chain joins TRBV15 to TRBJ1-2, with a weak D call TRBD1 (6 bases). The CDR3 loop spans 13 amino acids. The germline V gene encodes CDR1 LNHNV and CDR2 YYDKDF (reference sequence). V lost 5 bases to trimming and J lost 7 bases, with 14 bases between them. CDR3 DNA: TGTGCCACCAGCGCCGGCGGGGGGCTTGGCTACACCTTC. This encodes CATSAGGGLGYTF.

This clone was found a few times. The chain employs TRBV29-1 and TRBJ2-5; D gene uncertain. V lost 4 bases and J lost 3, with 12 bases in between. Germline V gene data show CDR1 as SQVTM and CDR2 as ANQGSEA. CDR3 length equals 13 residues. The CDR3 DNA is TGCAGCGTTGGAACCTTACTCAAAGAGACCCAGTACTTC. It codes for CSVGTLLKETQYF. The full variable domain, its missing parts supplied by reference TRBV29-1 and TRBJ2-5, is SAVISQKPSRDICQRGTSLTIQCQVDSQVTMMFWYRQQPGQSLTLIATANQGSEATYESGFVIDKFPISRPNLTFSTLTVSNMSPEDSSIYLCSVGTLLKETQYFGPGTRLLVL.

Only a few counts were recorded for this clone. The rearrangement links TRBV29-1 to TRBJ1-1, with 7 positions matching TRBD1. With 0 bases clipped from V and 5 bases from J, the junction kept 6 bases outside the gene matches. From germline, CDR1 is SQVTM and CDR2 ANQGSEA. This CDR3 region has 14 residues. CDR3 bases: TGCAGCGTTGAAGAAGGGAGGGGGCAAACTGAAGCTTTCTTT. Its translation is CSVEEGRGQTEAFF. The entire variable domain, with the rest obtained from reference TRBV29-1 and TRBJ1-1, is as follows: SAVISQKPSRDICQRGTSLTIQCQVDSQVTMMFWYRQQPGQSLTLIATANQGSEATYESGFVIDKFPISRPNLTFSTLTVSNMSPEDSSIYLCSVEEGRGQTEAFFGQGTRLTVV.